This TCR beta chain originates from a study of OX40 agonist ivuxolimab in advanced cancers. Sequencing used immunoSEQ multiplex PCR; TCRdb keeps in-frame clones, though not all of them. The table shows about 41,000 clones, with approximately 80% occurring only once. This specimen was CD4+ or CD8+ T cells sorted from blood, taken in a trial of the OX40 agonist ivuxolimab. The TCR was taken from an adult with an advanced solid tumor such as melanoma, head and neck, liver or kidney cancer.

CDR3 in amino acids: CASSPGSQNTEAFF. Written as DNA, the CDR3 is TGCGCCAGCAGCCCAGGAAGTCAGAACACTGAAGCTTTCTTT. This chain joins TRBV5-1 and TRBJ1-1; D unclear. V lost 4 bases, J lost 1 base, and 11 bases lay in between. The CDR3 is 14 amino acids. Germline CDR1 reads SGHRS; CDR2 reads YFSETQ.